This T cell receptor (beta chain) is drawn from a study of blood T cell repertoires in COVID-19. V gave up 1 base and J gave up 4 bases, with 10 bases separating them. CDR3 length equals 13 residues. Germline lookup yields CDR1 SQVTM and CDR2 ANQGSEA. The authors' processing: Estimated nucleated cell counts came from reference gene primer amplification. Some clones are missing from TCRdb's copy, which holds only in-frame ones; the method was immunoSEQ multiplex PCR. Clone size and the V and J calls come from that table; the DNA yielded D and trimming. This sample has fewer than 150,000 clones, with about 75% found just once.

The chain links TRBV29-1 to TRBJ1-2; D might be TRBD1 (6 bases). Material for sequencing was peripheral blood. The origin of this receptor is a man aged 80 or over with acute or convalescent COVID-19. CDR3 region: CSVEGRGVYGYTF. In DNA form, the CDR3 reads TGCAGCGTTGAAGGCAGGGGAGTCTATGGCTACACCTTC.